The source of this T cell receptor beta chain is a study of T-cell reconstitution after alpha-beta-depleted transplantation in children. Study-wide findings and caveats: From newly produced T cells came most of the T-cell counts and diversity one year after transplant. The study traced high day-60 TCRbeta diversity in some patients to surviving recipient T cells and thymic progenitors. Several hundred expanded graft clones reportedly gave rise to the alpha-beta T cells present about two months after transplant.

Preparation of the TCRbeta library involved a method that used unique molecular identifiers. TCRdb re-derived calls from the PCR reads in MiXCR, one entry per CDR3 protein. The table shows 600,000 to 700,000 distinct CDR3 sequences, with 10% to 15% occurring only once. The germline V gene encodes CDR1 DFQATT and CDR2 SNEGSKA (reference sequence). J gave up 4 bases and V 0 bases, and 8 bases lay outside the gene matches. The CDR3 is 16 residues long. Points on this clonotype: Its antigen is unknown.

The rearrangement links TRBV20-1 to TRBJ1-4, with 7 bases identical to TRBD1. The source of this sequence is a girl aged 2 to 10 with congenital amegakaryocytic thrombocytopenia, due to receive a stem cell transplant. The sample consisted of PBMCs, taken before TCRalphabeta/CD19-depleted stem cell transplant. The DNA of the CDR3 is TGCAGTGCTAGAGATCGGGACAGAGCCCTTAATGAAAAACTGTTTTTT. Its translation: CSARDRDRALNEKLFF.